This T cell receptor beta chain was retrieved from a study of post-analysis software for immune sequencing data. About the research overall: The disease courses covered relapsing-remitting, secondary progressive and progressive-relapsing multiple sclerosis. General observations from the study: Strong co-clustering by F measure linked samples that shared a preparation batch. Compared with controls, patients showed significantly lower normalized Chao1 diversity. With TRBV5-6, TRBV5-1 and TRBV20-1 included, about five TRBV segments were more frequent in patients than in controls.

Included in the TCR beta cDNA libraries were unique molecular identifiers. There were 1 to 10 million T cells, and about 540,000 cDNA molecules came from them. MiXCR, run by TCRdb on the PCR reads, gives a single entry per CDR3 protein. The sample contains approximately 360,000 distinct CDR3 sequences, around 33% of which appear only once. Details on this clonotype: Antigen specificity is unknown.

Trimming shortened V by 2 bases and J by 5 bases, and 18 bases separated the two germline ends. The CDR3 spans 16 residues. The rearrangement uses TRBV12-3 or TRBV12-4 and TRBJ1-1, with D possibly TRBD1 on 5 matching bases. The source material was blood. This sequence originates from a girl aged 10 to 17 with multiple sclerosis. The CDR3 loop reads CASSLPPQGLLTEAFF. The CDR3, as DNA: TGTGCCAGCAGTTTACCACCCCAGGGTCTATTGACTGAAGCTTTCTTT.